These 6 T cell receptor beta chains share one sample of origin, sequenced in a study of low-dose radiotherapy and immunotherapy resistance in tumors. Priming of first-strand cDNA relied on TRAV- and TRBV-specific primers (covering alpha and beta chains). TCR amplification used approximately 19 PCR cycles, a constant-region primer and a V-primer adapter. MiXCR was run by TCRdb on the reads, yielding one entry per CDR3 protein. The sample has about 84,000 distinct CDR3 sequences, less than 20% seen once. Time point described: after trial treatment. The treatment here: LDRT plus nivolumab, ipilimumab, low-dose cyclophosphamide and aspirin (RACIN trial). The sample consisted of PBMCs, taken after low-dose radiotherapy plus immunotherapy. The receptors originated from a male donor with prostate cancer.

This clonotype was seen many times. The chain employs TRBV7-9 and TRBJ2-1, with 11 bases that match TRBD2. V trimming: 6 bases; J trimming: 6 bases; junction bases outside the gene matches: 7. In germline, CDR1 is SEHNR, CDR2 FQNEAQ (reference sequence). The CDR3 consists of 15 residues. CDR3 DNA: TGTGCCAGCAGACGCACAGGGACTAGCGGCAATGAGCAGTTCTTC. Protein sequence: CASRRTGTSGNEQFF.

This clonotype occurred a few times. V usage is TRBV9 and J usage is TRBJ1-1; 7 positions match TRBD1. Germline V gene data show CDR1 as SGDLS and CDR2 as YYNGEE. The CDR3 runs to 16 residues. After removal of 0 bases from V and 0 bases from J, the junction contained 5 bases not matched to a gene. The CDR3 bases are TGTGCCAGCAGCGTAGATGGACAGGTCATGAACACTGAAGCTTTCTTT. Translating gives CASSVDGQVMNTEAFF. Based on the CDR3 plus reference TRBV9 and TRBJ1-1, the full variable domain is DSGVTQTPKHLITATGQRVTLRCSPRSGDLSVYWYQQSLDQGLQFLIQYYNGEERAKGNILERFSAQQFPDLHSELNLSSLELGDSALYFCASSVDGQVMNTEAFFGQGTRLTVV.

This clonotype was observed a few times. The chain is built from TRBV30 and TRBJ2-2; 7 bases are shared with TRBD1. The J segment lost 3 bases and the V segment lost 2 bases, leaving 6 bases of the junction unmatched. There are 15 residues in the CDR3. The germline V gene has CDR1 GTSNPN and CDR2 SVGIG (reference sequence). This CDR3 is CAWSKTGSDTGELFF. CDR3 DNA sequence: TGTGCCTGGAGTAAGACAGGGTCAGACACCGGGGAGCTGTTTTTT.

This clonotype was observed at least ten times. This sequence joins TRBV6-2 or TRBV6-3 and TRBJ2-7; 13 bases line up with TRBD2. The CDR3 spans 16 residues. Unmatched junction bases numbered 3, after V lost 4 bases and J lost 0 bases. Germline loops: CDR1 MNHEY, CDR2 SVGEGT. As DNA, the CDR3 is TGTGCCAGCAGTTGGGGACTAGCGGGAATCTCCTACGAGCAGTACTTC. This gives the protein CASSWGLAGISYEQYF.

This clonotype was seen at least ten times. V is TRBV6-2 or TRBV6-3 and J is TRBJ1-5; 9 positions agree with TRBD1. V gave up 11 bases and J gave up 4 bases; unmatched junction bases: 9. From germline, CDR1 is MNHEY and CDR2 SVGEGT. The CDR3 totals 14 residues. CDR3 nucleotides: TGTGCCGGGCGTGGACAGGGGCAGAATCAGCCCCAGCATTTT. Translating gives CAGRGQGQNQPQHF.

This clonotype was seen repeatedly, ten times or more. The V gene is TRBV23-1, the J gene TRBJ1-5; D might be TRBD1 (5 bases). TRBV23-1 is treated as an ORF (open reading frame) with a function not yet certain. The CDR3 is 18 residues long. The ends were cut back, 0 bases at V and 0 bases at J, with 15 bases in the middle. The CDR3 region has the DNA TGCGCCAGCAGTCAATCGAAGCAGGGAGGGGATAGCAATCAGCCCCAGCATTTT. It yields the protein CASSQSKQGGDSNQPQHF.